Following are 29 T cell receptor beta chains from one sample sequenced in a study of CD4 T cells in relation to SARS-CoV-2 and coronaviruses. The table came from immunoSEQ multiplex PCR; TCRdb's copy has only in-frame clones and leaves some out. The sample shows about 22,000 clones, around three quarters of them seen only once. The unexposed donors gave CD4+ T cells in about 2011-2019, prior to COVID-19. The cells were cultured for around ten days before CD4+ T cells were isolated. Their recognized antigens are unknown. Sequenced: CD4+ T cells from PBMCs, cultured in vitro. The receptors here all came from a human donor in good health.

The V gene is TRBV7-9, the J gene TRBJ2-5, with D possibly being TRBD2 (6 bases). The V gene's germline CDR1 is SEHNR and CDR2 FQNEAQ (reference sequence). Trimming left V 1 base short and J 9 bases short, with 9 bases between. The CDR3 extends over 12 amino acids. The chain's CDR3 is CASSLDAGSQYF. The CDR3, as DNA: TGTGCCAGCAGCTTAGATGCGGGGTCCCAGTACTTC.

The V call is TRBV6-6, the J call TRBJ1-5, with D tentatively TRBD1 (6 bases). V was pared by 6 bases and J by 0 bases, with 12 bases between. The germline gives CDR1 MNHNY, CDR2 SVGAGI (reference sequence). The CDR3 totals 15 residues. CDR3: CASRFQGNSNQPQHF. CDR3 nucleotide sequence: TGTGCCAGCAGGTTTCAGGGGAATAGCAATCAGCCCCAGCATTTT.

In its sample, this clone was seen once. The chain has TRBV11-1 and TRBJ2-7; TRBD2 aligns across 7 bases. V was pared by 7 bases and J by 2 bases, with 11 bases of the junction left unmatched. This CDR3 has 15 amino acids. Germline V gene lookup returns CDR1 SGHAT and CDR2 FQDESV (reference sequence). In DNA, the CDR3 is TGTGCCAGCACCGAAGGGTCCGGGACTACCTACGAGCAGTACTTC. This sequence encodes CASTEGSGTTYEQYF.

This chain joins TRBV11-2 and TRBJ2-7, with D perhaps given as TRBD1 or TRBD2 (5 bases each). V was trimmed by 4 bases and J by 7 bases, leaving 20 bases between them. CDR1 and CDR2 (germline): SGHAT, FQNNGV. CDR3 length: 15 residues. As DNA, the CDR3 is TGTGCCAGCAGCTCACCACTCGGGGCCCTCTCTGAGCAGTACTTC. Its protein product is CASSSPLGALSEQYF.

The rearrangement links TRBV5-8 to TRBJ2-3; D gene ambiguous. Germline V gene sequence: CDR1 SGHTS, CDR2 YDEGEE. Trimming pared 4 bases from V and 4 bases from J, leaving 13 bases between. This CDR3 has 14 amino acids. The CDR3 reads CASSLSIRADTQYF. CDR3 coding DNA: TGTGCCAGCAGCCTGAGTATTCGTGCAGATACGCAGTATTTT.

This chain uses TRBV5-1 with TRBJ2-5; the D is unclear. The germline CDR1 and CDR2 sequences are SGHRS and YFSETQ. V lost 2 bases and J lost 5, with 10 bases in between. This CDR3 contains 13 residues. The CDR3 loop reads CASSFGSLETQYF. The DNA for the CDR3 is TGCGCCAGCAGCTTCGGATCTCTTGAGACCCAGTACTTC.

The V gene is TRBV5-8, the J gene TRBJ2-7; tentatively, D is TRBD1 (6 bases). The CDR3 covers 15 residues. Trimming took 5 bases from V and 2 from J, leaving 17 bases between them. Germline V gives CDR1 SGHTS, CDR2 YDEGEE. The CDR3 nucleotides read TGTGCCAGCAGGCGTATACAGGGATCGGCCTACGAGCAGTACTTC. This gives the protein CASRRIQGSAYEQYF.

J is TRBJ2-4 and V is TRBV2; D may be TRBD2 (5 bases). Per germline, CDR1 SNHLY and CDR2 FYNNEI. The CDR3 is 17 residues long. The germline V and J ends were trimmed by 0 bases and 4 bases, with 16 bases remaining between them. CDR3 DNA: TGTGCCAGCAGTGAAGCGCTTGTACGAGGGATAAAAAACATTCAGTACTTC. This gives the protein CASSEALVRGIKNIQYF.

The chain uses TRBV10-2 and TRBJ1-6; D gene uncertain. Germline CDR1 is WSHSY and CDR2 is SAAADI. The CDR3 sequence is 14 residues long. The ends were cut back, 2 bases at V and 6 bases at J, with 8 bases in the middle. The CDR3 loop is CASSERRINSPLHF. The CDR3 nucleotides are TGCGCCAGCAGTGAGCGACGTATTAATTCACCCCTCCACTTT.

The V call is TRBV6-2 or TRBV6-3, the J call TRBJ2-3; 8 bases agree with TRBD1. J gave up 2 bases and V 2 bases, and 9 bases lay outside the gene matches. From germline, CDR1 is MNHEY and CDR2 SVGEGT. The CDR3 is 17 amino acids. The CDR3 sequence: CASSYELGQGATDTQYF. DNA of the CDR3: TGTGCCAGCAGTTACGAGTTGGGGCAGGGGGCCACAGATACGCAGTATTTT.

The chain has TRBV4-1 and TRBJ2-5; either TRBD1 or TRBD2 may supply D (5 bases each). Trimming took 3 bases from V and 2 from J, leaving 10 bases between them. The germline V gene encodes CDR1 MGHRA and CDR2 YSYEKL. The CDR3 has 14 amino acids. This CDR3 is CASSQGRLQETQYF. The CDR3 bases are TGCGCCAGCAGCCAGGGACGTCTACAAGAGACCCAGTACTTC.

The V and J genes are TRBV7-9 and TRBJ2-2; D unresolved. Per germline, CDR1 SEHNR and CDR2 FQNEAQ (reference sequence). The V and J ends lost 5 bases and 2 bases respectively, with 3 bases between them. The CDR3 runs 12 residues. The CDR3 coding sequence is TGTGCCAGCAGCAATAACACCGGGGAGCTGTTTTTT. Translating it yields CASSNNTGELFF.

This clone was recorded once. The chain uses TRBV18 and TRBJ2-1; TRBD2 matches 10 bases. CDR3 length equals 17 residues. V was pared by 0 bases and J by 2 bases, with 4 bases of the junction left unmatched. The germline V gene has CDR1 KGHSH and CDR2 LQKENI. The CDR3 spells CASSPPQREGPYNEQFF. CDR3 nucleotide sequence: TGTGCCAGCTCACCACCGCAGCGGGAGGGCCCCTACAATGAGCAGTTCTTC.

The chain has TRBV7-9 and TRBJ1-1, with TRBD1 as a possible D gene (5 bases). The germline V and J ends were trimmed by 0 bases and 1 base, with 15 bases remaining between them. The CDR3 is 17 residues long. Germline CDR1 reads SEHNR; CDR2 reads FQNEAQ (reference sequence). CDR3 DNA: TGTGCCAGCAGCTTAGCCCCCGGGACGGACTCGAACACTGAAGCTTTCTTT. Translation gives CASSLAPGTDSNTEAFF.

A few counts support this clone. The gene calls are TRBV18 and TRBJ2-2, with D tentatively TRBD1 (6 bases). CDR1 is KGHSH and CDR2 is LQKENI in the germline V gene. The CDR3 loop spans 16 amino acids. The V gene lost 3 bases and the J gene lost 4 bases, with 15 bases spanning the gap. The CDR3 coding sequence is TGTGCCAGCTCACCCAACAGGGATGCGGGCACCGGGGAGCTGTTTTTT. It is translated as CASSPNRDAGTGELFF.

The chain has TRBV6-2 or TRBV6-3 and TRBJ2-1; no firm D call. Looked up from germline, CDR1 is MNHEY and CDR2 is SVGEGT. The CDR3 extends over 14 amino acids. V shed 2 bases and J shed 8 bases, with 13 bases lying between them. Here the CDR3 DNA reads TGTGCCAGCAGTTACGTGGGTAGTTTCGATGAGCAGTTCTTC. The encoded protein is CASSYVGSFDEQFF.

The genes are TRBV9 and TRBJ1-2; weak D call: TRBD1 (6 bases). Trimming removed 0 bases from V and 3 bases from J, with 12 bases in between. This CDR3 is 15 amino acids long. CDR1 and CDR2 (germline): SGDLS, YYNGEE. Here the CDR3 DNA reads TGTGCCAGCAGCGTAGAGCCCGGGGGGCACTATGGCTACACCTTC. This translates into CASSVEPGGHYGYTF. Together with reference TRBV9 and TRBJ1-2, the CDR3 gives the full variable domain: DSGVTQTPKHLITATGQRVTLRCSPRSGDLSVYWYQQSLDQGLQFLIQYYNGEERAKGNILERFSAQQFPDLHSELNLSSLELGDSALYFCASSVEPGGHYGYTFGSGTRLTVV.

CDR3 DNA sequence: TGTGCCAGCAGTTTCCGGGACAGCTACACCGGGGAGCTGTTTTTT. Amino acids: CASSFRDSYTGELFF. The V call is TRBV27, the J call TRBJ2-2, with 7 bases matching TRBD1. Germline values: CDR1 MNHEY, CDR2 SMNVEV (reference sequence). The CDR3 sequence is 15 residues long. Losses at the gene ends were 3 bases for V and 3 bases for J; bases not matched to a gene: 4.

This chain joins TRBV19 and TRBJ2-7; D is ambiguous. Trimming removed 5 bases from V and 1 base from J, with 6 bases in between. CDR1 and CDR2 (germline): LNHDA, SQIVND (reference sequence). The CDR3 is made up of 12 amino acids. CDR3 loop: CASSSESYEQYF. Written as DNA, the CDR3 is TGTGCCAGTAGTTCTGAGTCCTACGAGCAGTACTTC.

The chain uses TRBV30 and TRBJ1-3, with D possibly being TRBD1 (6 bases). CDR3 length: 12 amino acids. Looked up from germline, CDR1 is GTSNPN and CDR2 is SVGIG (reference sequence). V was cut by 0 bases and J by 15 bases, with 15 bases left in between. The CDR3 sequence: CAWSVGGTLQYF. Here the CDR3 DNA reads TGTGCCTGGAGTGTAGGGGGGACTTTGCAATATTTT.

This clone showed up just a few times. The gene calls are TRBV4-2 and TRBJ2-3, with 11 bases lining up with TRBD2. The germline V gene has CDR1 LGHNA and CDR2 YNFKEQ. The CDR3 length is 20 residues. V shed 1 base and J 0 bases; nucleotides not matched to a gene: 12. CDR3 region: CASSQAPFSGRARSTDTQYF. In nucleotides, the CDR3 is TGTGCCAGCAGCCAAGCCCCCTTTAGCGGGAGGGCGAGGAGCACAGATACGCAGTATTTT.

Remarks on this clone: Within the sample, other DNA sequences also encode this same CDR3. Here the CDR3 reads CASSERRITEAFF. The CDR3 DNA reads as TGTGCCAGCAGTGAACGGCGGATCACTGAAGCTTTCTTT. The J gene is TRBJ1-1, the V gene TRBV2; D call uncertain. The CDR3 covers 13 residues. CDR1 SNHLY and CDR2 FYNNEI come from the germline V gene. V lost 2 bases and J lost 4, with 8 bases in between.

The chain combines TRBV6-2 or TRBV6-3 with TRBJ2-1, with TRBD2 matching over 10 bases. V was pared by 2 bases and J by 8 bases, with 6 bases of the junction left unmatched. From germline, CDR1 is MNHEY and CDR2 SVGEGT. The CDR3 consists of 15 residues. The CDR3 DNA reads TGTGCCAGCAGTTACGTCCCCCTAGCGGGGGATGAGCAGTTCTTC. This sequence encodes CASSYVPLAGDEQFF.

This clone was detected a few times. The chain carries TRBV4-1 and TRBJ2-7; 9 bases match TRBD1. The CDR3 covers 16 residues. Germline V lookup: CDR1 MGHRA, CDR2 YSYEKL. Losses at the gene ends were 3 bases for V and 6 bases for J; bases not matched to a gene: 12. CDR3 nucleotide sequence: TGCGCCAGCAGCCAGGGCCCGACAGGGGGTTATGGCGAGCAGTACTTC. Amino acids: CASSQGPTGGYGEQYF.

The chain combines TRBV30 with TRBJ2-5; the D gene is possibly TRBD2 (5 bases). Trimming pared 5 bases from V and 4 bases from J, leaving 14 bases between. The CDR3 sequence is 13 residues long. Germline CDR1 GTSNPN, CDR2 SVGIG (reference sequence). CDR3 sequence reads: CAWRGSVLETQYF. CDR3 coding DNA: TGTGCCTGGCGGGGTAGTGTCTTAGAGACCCAGTACTTC.

The rearrangement links TRBV9 to TRBJ2-2, with a possible D match to TRBD2 (5 bases). Looked up from germline, CDR1 is SGDLS and CDR2 is YYNGEE. V was trimmed by 4 bases and J by 4 bases, leaving 14 bases between them. This CDR3 has 15 amino acids. This CDR3 is CASSKRTGTTGELFF. The CDR3 bases are TGTGCCAGCAGCAAACGGACTGGAACCACCGGGGAGCTGTTTTTT. Supplemented by reference TRBV9 and TRBJ2-2, the full variable domain reads DSGVTQTPKHLITATGQRVTLRCSPRSGDLSVYWYQQSLDQGLQFLIQYYNGEERAKGNILERFSAQQFPDLHSELNLSSLELGDSALYFCASSKRTGTTGELFFGEGSRLTVL.

This clone was seen a few times. The chain recombines TRBV5-1 with TRBJ1-1; D call uncertain. With 2 bases removed from V and 5 bases from J, the gap between germline ends came to 13 bases. CDR1 and CDR2 from the germline V gene are SGHRS and YFSETQ. This CDR3 contains 14 residues. The DNA for the CDR3 is TGCGCCAGCAGCTTCTCGGGCGCCGGAACTGAAGCTTTCTTT. It specifies CASSFSGAGTEAFF.

The rearrangement links TRBV30 to TRBJ1-6; D is uncertain. Germline CDR1 GTSNPN, CDR2 SVGIG (reference sequence). The CDR3 loop spans 15 amino acids. V lost 1 base and J lost 9, with 16 bases in between. The CDR3 DNA reads as TGTGCCTGGAGTGGGCCGGGCCCAGGAGGTTCACCCCTCCACTTT. It specifies CAWSGPGPGGSPLHF.

The chain joins TRBV5-1 to TRBJ1-5; no clear D gene. Per germline, CDR1 SGHRS and CDR2 YFSETQ. Trimming left V 0 bases short and J 0 bases short, with 7 bases between. The CDR3 has 15 amino acids. CDR3 loop: CASSLEGYSNQPQHF. In nucleotides, the CDR3 is TGCGCCAGCAGCTTGGAAGGGTATAGCAATCAGCCCCAGCATTTT.